The subject of this entry is one T cell receptor (beta chain). The target antigen is unknown. With some 300,000 cells each, the CD8+ T cell subsets were individually sorted in triplicate. CD45RO-CCR7+CD27+CD95- expression identified naive CD8+ T cells. TRB cDNA libraries were made by UMI-labeled 5' RACE. Using the 5' RACE reads, TCRdb records one entry per CDR3 protein without DNA. The listing contains 100,000 to 150,000 distinct CDR3 sequences. This sample was taken from a study of CXCR3-negative and CXCR3-positive naive CD8 T cells. For the study at large: About 135 million TRB reads in total, about 1.5 +/- 0.3 million per library.

Study-wide results and caveats: Higher TRB CDR3 hydrophobicity marked CXCR3-positive naive cells relative to CXCR3-negative naive cells.

The CDR3 is 16 residues long. Sequencing used naive CXCR3- CD8+ T cells from blood. Subset: CD45RO-CCR7+CD27+CD95- naive CD8+ T cells lacking CXCR3 (TNR3-). The TCR was taken from a human donor in good health. Some clones in this sample may be carry-over from other donors' samples. The chain employs TRBV12-3 or TRBV12-4 and TRBJ2-4; TCRdb calls TRBD1, which cannot be checked without DNA. CDR3: CASTQSAGEAKNIQYF.